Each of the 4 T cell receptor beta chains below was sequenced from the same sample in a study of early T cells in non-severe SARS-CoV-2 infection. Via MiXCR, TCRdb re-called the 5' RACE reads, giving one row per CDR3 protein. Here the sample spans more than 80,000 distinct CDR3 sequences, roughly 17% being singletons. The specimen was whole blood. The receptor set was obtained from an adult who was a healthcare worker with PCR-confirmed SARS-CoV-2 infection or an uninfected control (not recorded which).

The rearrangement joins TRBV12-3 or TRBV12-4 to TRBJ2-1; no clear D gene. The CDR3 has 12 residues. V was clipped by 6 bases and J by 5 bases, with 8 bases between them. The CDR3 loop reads CASSPRDNEQFF. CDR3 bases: TGTGCCAGCAGCCCCCGGGACAATGAGCAGTTCTTC.

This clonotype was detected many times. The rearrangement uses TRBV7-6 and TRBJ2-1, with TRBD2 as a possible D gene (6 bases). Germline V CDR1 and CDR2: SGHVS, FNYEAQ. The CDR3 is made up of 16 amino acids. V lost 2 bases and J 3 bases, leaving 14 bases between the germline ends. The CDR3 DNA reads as TGTGCCAGCAGCTTACTTGGCGGGGACCTCTACAATGAGCAGTTCTTC. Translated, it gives CASSLLGGDLYNEQFF.

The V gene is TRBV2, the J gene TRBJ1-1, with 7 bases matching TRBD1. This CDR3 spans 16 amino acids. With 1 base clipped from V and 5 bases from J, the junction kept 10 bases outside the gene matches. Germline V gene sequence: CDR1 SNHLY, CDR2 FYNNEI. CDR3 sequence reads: CASSEERGLSVTEAFF. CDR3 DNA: TGTGCCAGCAGTGAAGAGAGGGGGCTGTCGGTTACTGAAGCTTTCTTT.

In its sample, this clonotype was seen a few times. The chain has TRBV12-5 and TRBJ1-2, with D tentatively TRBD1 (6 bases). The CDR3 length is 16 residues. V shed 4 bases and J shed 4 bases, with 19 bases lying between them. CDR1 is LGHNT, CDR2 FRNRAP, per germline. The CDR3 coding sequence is TGTGCTAGTGGTTGGCGGGGACAACAAAGGGTCTATGGCTACACCTTC. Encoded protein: CASGWRGQQRVYGYTF.